Shown below are 24 T cell receptor beta chains from a single sample sequenced in a study of human T cells and chemical hapten exposure. One entry per CDR3 protein results from TCRdb running MiXCR on the RACE reads. The table records around 99,000 distinct CDR3 sequences, roughly 9% of them present only once. The time point denotes: patch test 2, 6 weeks after DPC sensitization. Treatment defined: therapeutic diphenylcyclopropenone sensitization with weekly scalp DPC. The input for sequencing was whole blood, taken in connection with sensitization to the hapten diphenylcyclopropenone (DPC). These receptors all come from a woman aged 40 to 50 with alopecia areata. Some clones in this sample may be carry-over from other donors' samples.

This clonotype was seen many times. This chain links TRBV7-6 with TRBJ2-1; D remains ambiguous. Germline values: CDR1 SGHVS, CDR2 FNYEAQ. The CDR3 runs to 13 residues. Trimming removed 8 bases from V and 2 bases from J, with 10 bases in between. As DNA, the CDR3 is TGTGCCAGCGCGCAGTCTACCTACAATGAGCAGTTCTTC. As protein: CASAQSTYNEQFF.

This clonotype appeared many times. The chain joins TRBV27 to TRBJ2-5; D gene ambiguous. The V end lost 5 bases, the J end lost 8 bases, and 15 bases lay between the germline ends. The germline gives CDR1 MNHEY, CDR2 SMNVEV (reference sequence). The CDR3 covers 13 residues. This CDR3 reads CASSLRQAETQYF. DNA of the CDR3: TGTGCCAGCAGTCTTAGACAAGCAGAAACCCAGTACTTC.

This chain links TRBV18 with TRBJ2-5; TRBD1 matches 8 bases. Germline CDR1 reads KGHSH; CDR2 reads LQKENI. J was trimmed by 4 bases and V by 6 bases; bases with no gene match: 7. This CDR3 has 14 amino acids. The CDR3 spells CASSRTGIGETQYF. The CDR3 bases are TGTGCCAGCTCCCGGACAGGGATAGGAGAGACCCAGTACTTC.

This clonotype appeared a few times. The chain is built from TRBV10-3 and TRBJ1-2, with 9 nucleotides matching TRBD1. The germline V gene encodes CDR1 ENHRY and CDR2 SYGVKD. Germline trimming cut 10 bases from V and 5 bases from J; bases unmatched to any gene: 11. The CDR3 is 14 amino acids. DNA of the CDR3: TGTGCCACCGTCCCGGGACAGGGTCGGTATGGCTACACCTTC. Its protein product is CATVPGQGRYGYTF.

This clonotype was seen a few times. This chain's CDR3 is CASSPTGNGEQYF. The DNA of the CDR3 is TGTGCCAGCAGCCCAACAGGGAACGGGGAGCAGTACTTC. V and J are TRBV7-9 and TRBJ2-7, with D possibly being TRBD1 (6 bases). Germline CDR1 reads SEHNR; CDR2 reads FQNEAQ (reference sequence). The CDR3 consists of 13 residues. The V end was cut by 5 bases, the J end by 7 bases, with 15 bases between. Complete variable domain (other parts from reference TRBV7-9 and TRBJ2-7): DTGVSQNPRHKITKRGQNVTFRCDPISEHNRLYWYRQTLGQGPEFLTYFQNEAQLEKSRLLSDRFSAERPKGSFSTLEIQRTEQGDSAMYLCASSPTGNGEQYFGPGTRLTVT.

This clonotype occurred many times. In nucleotides, the CDR3 is TGCAGCGTCCTTCCTGGTAATGATGGAAACACCATATATTTT. Encoded protein: CSVLPGNDGNTIYF. The rearrangement links TRBV29-1 to TRBJ1-3, with D uncertain. The CDR3 has 14 amino acids. Germline CDR1 and CDR2: SQVTM and ANQGSEA. Trimming pared 6 bases from V and 3 bases from J, leaving 15 bases between.

This clonotype appeared many times. The rearrangement links TRBV5-4 to TRBJ1-2, with TRBD1 matching over 8 bases. This CDR3 is built from 14 residues. The germline V gene has CDR1 SGHNT and CDR2 YYREEE (reference sequence). Trimming cost V 4 bases and J 2 bases; bases outside gene matches: 4. Written as DNA, the CDR3 is TGTGCCAGCAGCGCGGGACAGGTGAACTATGGCTACACCTTC. It encodes CASSAGQVNYGYTF. Complete variable domain (other parts from reference TRBV5-4 and TRBJ1-2): ETGVTQSPTHLIKTRGQQVTLRCSSQSGHNTVSWYQQALGQGPQFIFQYYREEENGRGNFPPRFSGLQFPNYSSELNVNALELDDSALYLCASSAGQVNYGYTFGSGTRLTVV.

The table lists this clonotype with a few counts. This chain joins TRBV29-1 and TRBJ1-1; D remains unclear. CDR3 length: 11 amino acids. The V end was cut by 1 base, the J end by 5 bases, with 5 bases between. CDR1 and CDR2 from the germline V gene are SQVTM and ANQGSEA. The CDR3 DNA reads as TGCAGCGTTGAAGGGCGGACTGAAGCTTTCTTT. Protein product: CSVEGRTEAFF.

This clonotype was seen at least ten times. The rearrangement links TRBV2 to TRBJ2-7, with a possible D match to TRBD1 (5 bases). Germline lookup yields CDR1 SNHLY and CDR2 FYNNEI. This CDR3 is 12 amino acids long. Trimming removed 10 bases from V and 2 bases from J, with 12 bases in between. This CDR3 is CATSQETYEQYF. CDR3 DNA sequence: TGTGCCACCTCACAGGAGACCTACGAGCAGTACTTC.

This clonotype was seen many times. The rearrangement joins TRBV3-1 to TRBJ1-2; D is ambiguous. Trimming stripped 1 base from V and 4 bases from J, with 7 bases between. The CDR3 sequence is 13 residues long. Looked up from germline, CDR1 is LGHDT and CDR2 is YNNKEL (reference sequence). The CDR3 reads CASSQVGSYGYTF. The CDR3, as DNA: TGTGCCAGCAGCCAAGTTGGCAGCTATGGCTACACCTTC.

This clonotype occurred many times. The rearrangement links TRBV7-9 to TRBJ2-7, with D possibly being TRBD2 (7 bases). CDR3 length: 16 amino acids. Germline V gene lookup returns CDR1 SEHNR and CDR2 FQNEAQ (reference sequence). V lost 5 bases and J 3 bases, leaving 20 bases between the germline ends. The CDR3 is CASSRPQRGAGYEQYF. The CDR3 DNA reads as TGTGCCAGCAGCCGACCCCAACGGGGGGCTGGCTACGAGCAGTACTTC.

This clonotype was picked up one time. Given a much more abundant clone one base away, this may be a read error. The chain carries TRBV21-1 and TRBJ1-6. TRBV21-1 is recorded as a pseudogene. This CDR3 contains 14 residues. The DNA of the CDR3 is TGTGCCAGCAACTCTCGGACTGCGAATTCACCCCTCCACTTT. Translating gives CASNSRTANSPLHF.

This sequence joins TRBV7-9 and TRBJ1-2; TRBD1 aligns across 9 bases. The CDR3 is made up of 15 amino acids. V trimming: 4 bases; J trimming: 2 bases; junction bases outside the gene matches: 5. Germline assignment: CDR1 SEHNR and CDR2 FQNEAQ (reference sequence). Written as DNA, the CDR3 is TGTGCCAGCAGCTCACCGGGACAGGGAAACTATGGCTACACCTTC. Translation: CASSSPGQGNYGYTF.

The chain is built from TRBV9 and TRBJ2-2; no definite D call. Per the germline V gene, CDR1 is SGDLS and CDR2 is YYNGEE. The CDR3 is made up of 14 amino acids. Trimming stripped 1 base from V and 5 bases from J, with 9 bases between. CDR3 residues: CASSVNWVTGELFF. In DNA, the CDR3 is TGTGCCAGCAGCGTAAATTGGGTTACCGGGGAGCTGTTTTTT.

This clonotype has just a few counts. The V call is TRBV20-1, the J call TRBJ2-3; 8 bases are a match to TRBD1. The CDR3 extends over 13 amino acids. V dropped 5 bases and J dropped 0; count of bases not matched to a gene: 1. Germline V gene data show CDR1 as DFQATT and CDR2 as SNEGSKA (reference sequence). CDR3 DNA sequence: TGCAGTGCTGGGACAGGAAGCACAGATACGCAGTATTTT. It specifies CSAGTGSTDTQYF.

Ten or more counts support this clonotype. The J gene is TRBJ2-4, the V gene TRBV12-3 or TRBV12-4; D possibly uses TRBD1 or TRBD2 (5 bases each). The length of the CDR3 is 11 residues. Trimming removed 4 bases from V and 11 bases from J, with 9 bases in between. CDR3 sequence reads: CASSWGSVQYF. DNA for the CDR3: TGTGCCAGCAGTTGGGGGAGTGTTCAGTACTTC.

This clonotype was recorded at least ten times. The rearrangement links TRBV23-1 to TRBJ2-7; 8 positions agree with TRBD1. TRBV23-1 is recorded as an ORF, its role being uncertain. This CDR3 comprises 18 residues. J gave up 2 bases and V 4 bases, and 16 bases lay outside the gene matches. CDR3 nucleotides: TGCGCCAGCAGTCGATATGCTCGGGACAGGCAACCTCCCTACGAGCAGTACTTC. As protein: CASSRYARDRQPPYEQYF.

The table lists this clonotype with many counts. The chain's CDR3 is CASSSEPARGYNYGYTF. CDR3 nucleotides: TGTGCCAGCAGTTCCGAACCAGCACGCGGGTATAACTATGGCTACACCTTC. The chain couples TRBV12-3 or TRBV12-4 to TRBJ1-2, with D hard to call. This CDR3 comprises 17 residues. V was cut by 4 bases and J by 1 base, with 19 bases left in between.

In this sample, this clonotype turned up a few times. The rearrangement uses TRBV20-1 and TRBJ2-1; either TRBD1 or TRBD2 may fit D (5 bases each). CDR1 DFQATT and CDR2 SNEGSKA come from the germline V gene (reference sequence). The V gene lost 6 bases and the J gene lost 5 bases, with 11 bases spanning the gap. The CDR3 totals 12 residues. The CDR3 DNA follows: TGCAGTGCCCCCGGGGACCACAATGAGCAGTTCTTC. This translates into CSAPGDHNEQFF.

Concerning this clonotype itself: A clone one base away is much larger, so this may be a read error. V and J are TRBV4-3 and TRBJ1-1; tentatively, D is TRBD1 (6 bases). Deletions cut 0 bases from V and 10 bases from J, with 21 bases between. Germline assignment: CDR1 LGHNA and CDR2 YSLEER. The CDR3 contains 16 residues. CDR3 sequence (DNA): TGCGCCAGCAGCCAAGATTTGGAGGGGGAATTTATTGGAGCTTTCTTT. Its translation is CASSQDLEGEFIGAFF.

There are many counts of this clonotype. The chain combines TRBV10-3 with TRBJ1-1, with D perhaps matching TRBD1 (6 bases). Germline assignment: CDR1 ENHRY and CDR2 SYGVKD. V lost 7 bases and J 10 bases, leaving 19 bases between the germline ends. This CDR3 comprises 13 residues. CDR3 sequence (DNA): TGTGCCATCAACCCGACCCTACAGGGTCGAGCTTTCTTT. As protein: CAINPTLQGRAFF.

J is TRBJ1-4 and V is TRBV20-1; 8 bases fit TRBD1. After removal of 5 bases from V and 8 bases from J, the junction contained 7 bases not matched to a gene. Per germline, CDR1 DFQATT and CDR2 SNEGSKA (reference sequence). The CDR3 is 13 residues long. The CDR3 sequence is CSALDRGREKLFF. The CDR3 DNA reads TGCAGTGCTTTAGACAGGGGACGGGAAAAACTGTTTTTT.

Ten or more counts support this clonotype. The V gene is TRBV19, the J gene TRBJ1-6; D is unresolved. The germline V gene encodes CDR1 LNHDA and CDR2 SQIVND (reference sequence). Trimming shortened V by 4 bases and J by 7 bases, and 8 bases separated the two germline ends. This CDR3 comprises 13 residues. The CDR3 loop reads CASSSPENSPLHF. As DNA, the CDR3 is TGTGCCAGTAGTAGCCCAGAGAATTCACCCCTCCACTTT.

There are a few counts of this clonotype. This chain joins TRBV7-9 and TRBJ2-1; unclear D gene. The CDR3 consists of 12 residues. Germline V lookup: CDR1 SEHNR, CDR2 FQNEAQ (reference sequence). V lost 8 bases and J lost 2, with 7 bases in between. The CDR3 reads CASGSPYNEQFF. The CDR3, as DNA: TGTGCCAGCGGCTCTCCCTACAATGAGCAGTTCTTC.